The 12 T cell receptor beta chains given below trace back to one sample, sequenced in a study of early T cells in non-severe SARS-CoV-2 infection. One entry per CDR3 protein, called by TCRdb with MiXCR from the 5' RACE reads. Among about 32,000 distinct CDR3 sequences listed, over 9% were seen once. Sequencing was done on a sample of whole blood. Receptors originate from an adult who was a healthcare worker with PCR-confirmed SARS-CoV-2 infection or an uninfected control (not recorded which).

This clonotype was detected ten times or more. This chain links TRBV5-1 with TRBJ2-3; no firm D call. CDR3 length: 14 amino acids. Germline CDR1 SGHRS, CDR2 YFSETQ. Trimming removed 0 bases at V and 5 bases at J, with 10 bases between. CDR3 residues: CASSLEPAGDTQYF. In nucleotides, the CDR3 is TGCGCCAGCAGCTTGGAGCCAGCCGGAGATACGCAGTATTTT.

In this sample, this clonotype turned up many times. Here the CDR3 reads CASSRTGLNYGYTF. In DNA form, the CDR3 reads TGTGCCAGCAGTCGGACAGGTCTGAACTATGGCTACACCTTC. The chain is built from TRBV12-3 or TRBV12-4 and TRBJ1-2; 7 bases are a match to TRBD1. The J segment lost 2 bases and the V segment lost 5 bases, leaving 5 bases of the junction unmatched. The CDR3 totals 14 residues.

This clonotype was detected many times. The rearrangement joins TRBV7-8 to TRBJ2-1, with D perhaps matching TRBD1 (6 bases). The CDR3 is made up of 15 amino acids. CDR1 is SGHVS and CDR2 is FQNEAQ in the germline V gene. V lost 4 bases and J lost 0, with 10 bases in between. The CDR3, as DNA: TGTGCCAGCAGCTCCGAGGGGGTCTCCTACAATGAGCAGTTCTTC. This encodes CASSSEGVSYNEQFF.

The chain couples TRBV15 to TRBJ1-1; D unclear. There are 13 residues in the CDR3. Germline V CDR1 and CDR2: LNHNV, YYDKDF (reference sequence). V lost 3 bases and J 1 base, leaving 6 bases between the germline ends. This CDR3 is CATSSGRNTEAFF. For the CDR3, the DNA is TGTGCCACCAGCAGTGGGCGGAACACTGAAGCTTTCTTT.

This clonotype counts as medium-sized. The chain is built from TRBV7-9 and TRBJ2-1; D may match TRBD1 or TRBD2 (6 bases each). This CDR3 contains 12 residues. Trimming shortened V by 5 bases and J by 8 bases, and 10 bases separated the two germline ends. Germline CDR1 is SEHNR and CDR2 is FQNEAQ (reference sequence). Here the CDR3 DNA reads TGTGCCAGCAGCGCCGGGGGCGATGAGCAGTTCTTC. It yields the protein CASSAGGDEQFF.

The sample holds a few counts of this clonotype. The V gene is TRBV6-5, the J gene TRBJ2-7; TRBD1 matches at 8 bases. CDR3 length: 15 residues. CDR1 is MNHEY, CDR2 SVGAGI, per germline. Trimming took 0 bases from V and 4 from J; bases not matched to a gene: 5. The CDR3 sequence: CASSYSYQGAYEQYF. CDR3 in DNA: TGTGCCAGCAGTTACTCGTATCAGGGGGCGTACGAGCAGTACTTC.

The rearrangement uses TRBV27 and TRBJ1-2; the D gene is possibly TRBD1 (5 bases). The CDR3 runs to 14 residues. With 3 bases removed from V and 8 bases from J, the gap between germline ends came to 16 bases. In germline, CDR1 is MNHEY, CDR2 SMNVEV (reference sequence). CDR3 amino acids: CASSFSTGRHGYTF. CDR3 DNA: TGTGCCAGCAGTTTCTCGACGGGACGGCACGGCTACACCTTC.

In its sample, this clonotype was seen many times. The J gene is TRBJ2-7, the V gene TRBV2, with D perhaps TRBD1 or TRBD2 (6 bases each). CDR1 is SNHLY, CDR2 FYNNEI, per germline. The CDR3 is made up of 15 amino acids. V was pared by 6 bases and J by 0 bases, with 15 bases between. CDR3 sequence (DNA): TGTGCCAGCAGCCCCCCCCGGGGGCACTCCTACGAGCAGTACTTC. This translates into CASSPPRGHSYEQYF.

Ten or more counts support this clonotype. This chain uses TRBV7-2 with TRBJ1-5; no definite D call. The CDR3 covers 17 residues. Germline CDR1 and CDR2: SGHTA and FQGNSA. V was pared by 7 bases and J by 3 bases, with 22 bases between. The CDR3 DNA follows: TGTGCCAGCACCCTATCCGTCGTTGCCTTACCCAATCAGCCCCAGCATTTT. It specifies CASTLSVVALPNQPQHF.

This clonotype was found many times. V usage is TRBV5-1 and J usage is TRBJ1-5; D uncertain. From germline, CDR1 is SGHRS and CDR2 YFSETQ. V was cut by 0 bases and J by 4 bases, with 8 bases left in between. There are 14 residues in the CDR3. Written as DNA, the CDR3 is TGCGCCAGCAGCTTGGACGGAAGAAATCAGCCCCAGCATTTT. Translated, it gives CASSLDGRNQPQHF.

The sample holds many counts of this clonotype. CDR3 DNA sequence: TGTGCCAGCAGCCTCGACGGACACAATGAGCAGTTCTTC. Amino acid sequence: CASSLDGHNEQFF. V usage is TRBV7-2 and J usage is TRBJ2-1; D is unclear. Trimming took off 5 bases at V and 5 bases at J, with 10 bases between the two ends. Looked up from germline, CDR1 is SGHTA and CDR2 is FQGNSA. There are 13 residues in the CDR3.

This clonotype was seen many times. This sequence joins TRBV3-1 and TRBJ1-1, with a possible D match to TRBD1 (6 bases). Germline V gene sequence: CDR1 LGHDT, CDR2 YNNKEL (reference sequence). The CDR3 length is 14 residues. V shed 1 base and J shed 6 bases, with 12 bases lying between them. For the CDR3, the DNA is TGTGCCAGCAGCCAAGTTGTGGGGGCGGCTGAAGCTTTCTTT. Its translation: CASSQVVGAAEAFF.